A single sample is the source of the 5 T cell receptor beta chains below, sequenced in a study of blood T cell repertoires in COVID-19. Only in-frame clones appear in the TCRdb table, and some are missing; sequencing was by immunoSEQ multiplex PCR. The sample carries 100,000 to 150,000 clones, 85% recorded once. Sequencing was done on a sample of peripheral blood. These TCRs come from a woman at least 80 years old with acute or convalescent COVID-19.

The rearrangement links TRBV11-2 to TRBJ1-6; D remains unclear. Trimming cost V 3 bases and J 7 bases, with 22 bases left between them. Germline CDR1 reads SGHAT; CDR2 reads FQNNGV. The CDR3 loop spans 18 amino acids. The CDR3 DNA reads TGTGCCAGCAGCTTCCTAGCTTCCCGGACTATGACAAATTCACCCCTCCACTTT. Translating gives CASSFLASRTMTNSPLHF.

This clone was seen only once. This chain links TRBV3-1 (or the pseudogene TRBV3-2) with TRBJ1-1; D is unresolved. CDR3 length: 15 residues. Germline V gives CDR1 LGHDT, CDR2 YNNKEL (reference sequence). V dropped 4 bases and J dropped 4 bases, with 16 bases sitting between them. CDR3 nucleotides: TGTGCCAGCAGCCCTTACCGGAGGAGGCGCACTGAAGCTTTCTTT. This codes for CASSPYRRRRTEAFF.

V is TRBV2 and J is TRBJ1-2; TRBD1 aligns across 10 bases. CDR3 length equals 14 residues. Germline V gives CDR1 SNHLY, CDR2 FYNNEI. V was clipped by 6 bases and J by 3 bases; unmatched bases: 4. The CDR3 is CASSDRGPYYGYTF. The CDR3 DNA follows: TGTGCCAGCAGCGACAGGGGGCCCTACTATGGCTACACCTTC.

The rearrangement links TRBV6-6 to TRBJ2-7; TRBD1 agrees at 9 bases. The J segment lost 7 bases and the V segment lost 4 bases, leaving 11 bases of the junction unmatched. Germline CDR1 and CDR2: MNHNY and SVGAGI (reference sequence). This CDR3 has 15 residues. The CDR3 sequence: CASSSLRDRAWEQYV. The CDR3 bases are TGTGCCAGCAGTTCCCTCCGGGACAGGGCGTGGGAGCAGTACGTC.

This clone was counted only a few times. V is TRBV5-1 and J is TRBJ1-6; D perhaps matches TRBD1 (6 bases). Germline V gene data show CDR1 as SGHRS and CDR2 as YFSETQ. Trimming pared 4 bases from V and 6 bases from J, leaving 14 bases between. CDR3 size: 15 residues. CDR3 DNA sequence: TGCGCCAGCAGCCCCCTGGACAGCGTTAATTCACCCCTCCACTTT. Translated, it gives CASSPLDSVNSPLHF. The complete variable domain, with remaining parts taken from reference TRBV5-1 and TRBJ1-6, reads KAGVTQTPRYLIKTRGQQVTLSCSPISGHRSVSWYQQTPGQGLQFLFEYFSETQRNKGNFPGRFSGRQFSNSRSEMNVSTLELGDSALYLCASSPLDSVNSPLHFGNGTRLTVT.